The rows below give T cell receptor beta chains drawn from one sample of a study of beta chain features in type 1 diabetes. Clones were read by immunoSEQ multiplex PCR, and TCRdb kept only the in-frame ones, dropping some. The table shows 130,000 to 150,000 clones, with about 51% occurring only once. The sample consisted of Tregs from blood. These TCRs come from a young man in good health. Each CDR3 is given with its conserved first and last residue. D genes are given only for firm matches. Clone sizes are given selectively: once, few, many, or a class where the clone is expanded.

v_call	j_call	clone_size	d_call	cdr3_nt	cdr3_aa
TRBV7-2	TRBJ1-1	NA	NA	TGTGCCAGCAGCTCCCGGACAAGAAGTGAAGCTTTCTTT	CASSSRTRSEAFF
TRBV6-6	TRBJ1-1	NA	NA	TGTGCCAGCAGTTACGATCGGGGTCGGACTGAAGCTTTCTTT	CASSYDRGRTEAFF
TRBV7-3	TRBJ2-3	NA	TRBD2	TGTGCCAGCAGCTTAAAGCAGCGGGAGATTCTTTCAGATACGCAGTATTTT	CASSLKQREILSDTQYF
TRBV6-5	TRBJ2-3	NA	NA	TGTGCCAGCAGCTACTTGCAGGGGATAGATACGCAGTATTTT	CASSYLQGIDTQYF
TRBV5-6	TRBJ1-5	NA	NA	TGTGCCAGCAGCGCCGCAGGGGACCCCTACAATCAGCCCCAGCATTTT	CASSAAGDPYNQPQHF
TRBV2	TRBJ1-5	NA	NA	TGTGCCAGCTCTCTCGGCAGGAGGTATCAGCCCCAGCATTTT	CASSLGRRYQPQHF
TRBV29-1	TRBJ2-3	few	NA	TGCAGCGCCCAAAAGAGCCTGGGAGGCTTCACAGATACGCAGTATTTT	CSAQKSLGGFTDTQYF
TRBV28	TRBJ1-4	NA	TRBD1	TGTGCCAGCAGCCTACACGGGACAGGGAATGAAAAACTGTTTTTT	CASSLHGTGNEKLFF
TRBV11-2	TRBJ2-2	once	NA	TGTGCCAGCAGCTTATTGGGACAAGACACCGGGGAGCTGTTTTTT	CASSLLGQDTGELFF
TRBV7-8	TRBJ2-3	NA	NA	TGTGCCAGCAGCTTCTTAATTATAGATACGACGCAGTATTTT	CASSFLIIDTTQYF